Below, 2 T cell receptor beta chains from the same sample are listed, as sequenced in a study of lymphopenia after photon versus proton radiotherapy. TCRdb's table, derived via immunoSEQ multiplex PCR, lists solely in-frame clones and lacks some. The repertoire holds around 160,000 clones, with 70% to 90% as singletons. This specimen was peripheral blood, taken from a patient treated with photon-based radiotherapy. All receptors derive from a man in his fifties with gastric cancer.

Here the CDR3 reads CAWSMTGGRNQPQHF. CDR3 DNA sequence: TGTGCCTGGAGTATGACAGGGGGGCGCAATCAGCCCCAGCATTTT. The chain is built from TRBV30 and TRBJ1-5; 9 positions match TRBD1. Germline V CDR1 and CDR2: GTSNPN, SVGIG (reference sequence). The CDR3 totals 15 residues. V was clipped by 2 bases and J by 2 bases; unmatched bases: 4.

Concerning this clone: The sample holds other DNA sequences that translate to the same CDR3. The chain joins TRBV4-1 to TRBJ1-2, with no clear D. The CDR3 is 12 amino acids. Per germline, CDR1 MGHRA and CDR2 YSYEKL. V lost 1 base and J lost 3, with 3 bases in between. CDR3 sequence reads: CASSQGDYGYTF. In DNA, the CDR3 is TGCGCCAGCAGCCAAGGCGACTATGGCTACACCTTC.